The 15 T cell receptor beta chains reported below all come from one sample, sequenced in a study of shared clonotypes between healthy human individuals. Assay used: immunoSEQ multiplex PCR; TCRdb lists only in-frame clones, some missing. The sample holds over 300,000 clones; around 86% are singletons and the top ten take around 15%. The sample was memory CD8+ T cells sorted from blood. Subset indicated: CD45RO+ cells pooled with CCR7-negative TemRA cells. The receptors stem from a man aged 18-30 years in good health.

The chain is built from TRBV5-1 and TRBJ2-7, with D possibly TRBD2 on 5 matching bases. Trimming stripped 1 base from V and 3 bases from J, with 8 bases between. This CDR3 comprises 13 residues. The V gene's germline CDR1 is SGHRS and CDR2 YFSETQ. For the CDR3, the DNA is TGCGCCAGCAGCTTGCCGGGGATCTACGAGCAGTACTTC. It codes for CASSLPGIYEQYF.

The chain joins TRBV7-6 to TRBJ1-2, with D unresolved. CDR1 is SGHVS and CDR2 is FNYEAQ in the germline V gene. The CDR3 covers 15 residues. Trimming took off 1 base at V and 4 bases at J, with 13 bases between the two ends. In DNA, the CDR3 is TGTGCCAGCAGCTTAGGGACGCTAAGTTTCTATGGCTACACCTTC. This sequence encodes CASSLGTLSFYGYTF.

The V and J genes are TRBV4-1 and TRBJ2-7; no clear D gene. V was cut by 0 bases and J by 1 base, with 13 bases left in between. The CDR3 sequence is 16 residues long. Germline V gene lookup returns CDR1 MGHRA and CDR2 YSYEKL. The CDR3 sequence: CASSQDPPTDSYEQYF. DNA of the CDR3: TGCGCCAGCAGCCAAGACCCCCCTACCGATTCCTACGAGCAGTACTTC.

This chain links TRBV18 with TRBJ2-7, with D uncertain. V lost 1 base and J 2 bases, leaving 18 bases between the germline ends. Germline assignment: CDR1 KGHSH and CDR2 LQKENI. This CDR3 contains 17 residues. The CDR3 protein is CASSPLKVLPSPYEQYF. The CDR3 nucleotides are TGTGCCAGCTCACCACTGAAGGTATTACCTTCTCCCTACGAGCAGTACTTC.

The chain carries TRBV5-5 and TRBJ2-2; 9 nucleotides agree with TRBD1. V lost 2 bases, J lost 3 bases, and 11 bases stayed unmatched. The CDR3 spans 18 residues. Germline CDR1 reads SGHKS; CDR2 reads YYEKEE (reference sequence). CDR3 sequence reads: CASSFPGQGIFDTGELFF. In DNA form, the CDR3 reads TGTGCCAGCAGCTTCCCGGGACAGGGTATTTTCGACACCGGGGAGCTGTTTTTT.

The chain has TRBV23-1 and TRBJ1-1, with D unclear. TRBV23-1 belongs to the ORF category, with a function that is uncertain. V lost 0 bases, J lost 4 bases, and 3 bases lay in between. The CDR3 contains 12 residues. CDR3 nucleotide sequence: TGCGCCAGCAGTCAATCTACCACTGAAGCTTTCTTT. Its translation: CASSQSTTEAFF.

V gene TRBV7-9 combines with J gene TRBJ2-7; weak D call: TRBD2 (5 bases). Trimming shortened V by 0 bases and J by 2 bases, and 11 bases separated the two germline ends. CDR1 and CDR2 from the germline V gene are SEHNR and FQNEAQ (reference sequence). This CDR3 has 15 amino acids. Here the CDR3 DNA reads TGTGCCAGCAGCTTAGCCGGCGGGTGGCCCTACGAGCAGTACTTC. Translating gives CASSLAGGWPYEQYF.

The genes are TRBV15 and TRBJ1-3; 11 bases line up with TRBD1. Germline V CDR1 and CDR2: LNHNV, YYDKDF (reference sequence). V shed 5 bases and J 8 bases; nucleotides not matched to a gene: 5. This CDR3 comprises 14 residues. The DNA for the CDR3 is TGTGCCACCAGCGACGGACAGGGGGCTTACACCATATATTTT. Translating gives CATSDGQGAYTIYF.

This chain uses TRBV5-6 with TRBJ2-5; TRBD2 is a possible D gene (5 bases). The CDR3 contains 13 residues. Per germline, CDR1 SGHDT and CDR2 YYEEEE. V gave up 0 bases and J gave up 4 bases, with 7 bases separating them. The CDR3 protein is CASSLELGETQYF. CDR3 in DNA: TGTGCCAGCAGCTTGGAACTAGGAGAGACCCAGTACTTC.

This clone showed up many times. The chain employs TRBV27 and TRBJ1-5; TRBD1 aligns across 7 bases. Germline V lookup: CDR1 MNHEY, CDR2 SMNVEV (reference sequence). This CDR3 has 14 residues. The junction had 9 bases not matched to a gene; V was cut back by 6 bases and J by 7 bases. CDR3 region: CASRVTGSNQPQHF. The CDR3 coding sequence is TGTGCCAGCAGGGTGACAGGGTCAAACCAGCCCCAGCATTTT.

The chain combines TRBV10-3 with TRBJ2-7, with 8 bases fitting TRBD1. V was clipped by 3 bases and J by 0 bases; unmatched bases: 4. The CDR3 is 15 amino acids. In germline, CDR1 is ENHRY, CDR2 SYGVKD. The CDR3 here is CAISDPGTGSYEQYF. The CDR3 coding sequence is TGTGCCATCAGTGACCCCGGGACAGGCTCCTACGAGCAGTACTTC.

The CDR3 loop reads CASSESGVTFYNEQFF. CDR3 DNA sequence: TGTGCCAGCAGTGAATCGGGGGTGACCTTCTACAATGAGCAGTTCTTC. The J gene is TRBJ2-1, the V gene TRBV6-1, with D perhaps TRBD2 (6 bases). From germline, CDR1 is MNHNS and CDR2 SASEGT. V gave up 2 bases and J gave up 3 bases, with 14 bases separating them. This CDR3 has 16 residues.

This clone was seen once. The CDR3 reads CASSLGQGSSYEQYF. In DNA, the CDR3 is TGCGCCAGCAGCTTGGGACAGGGAAGCTCCTACGAGCAGTACTTC. The genes are TRBV5-1 and TRBJ2-7; 7 bases are shared with TRBD1. Trimming at V came to 0 bases and at J to 0 bases, leaving 3 bases not matched to a gene. This CDR3 is built from 15 residues. CDR1 SGHRS and CDR2 YFSETQ come from the germline V gene. Full variable domain (rest looked up from reference TRBV5-1 and TRBJ2-7): KAGVTQTPRYLIKTRGQQVTLSCSPISGHRSVSWYQQTPGQGLQFLFEYFSETQRNKGNFPGRFSGRQFSNSRSEMNVSTLELGDSALYLCASSLGQGSSYEQYFGPGTRLTVT.

The table lists this clone with a count of one. The chain joins TRBV7-2 to TRBJ2-7; tentatively, D is TRBD1 (5 bases). There are 14 residues in the CDR3. The V gene's germline CDR1 is SGHTA and CDR2 FQGNSA. Trimming left V 4 bases short and J 6 bases short, with 16 bases between. Written as DNA, the CDR3 is TGTGCCAGCAGCTCCGTACCCCCAGGGTTCGAGCAGTACTTC. It specifies CASSSVPPGFEQYF. The complete variable domain, with remaining parts taken from reference TRBV7-2 and TRBJ2-7, reads GAGVSQSPSNKVTEKGKDVELRCDPISGHTALYWYRQSLGQGLEFLIYFQGNSAPDKSGLPSDRFSAERTGGSVSTLTIQRTQQEDSAVYLCASSSVPPGFEQYFGPGTRLTVT.

The chain's CDR3 is CASSEDHSYNSPLHF. The CDR3 nucleotides are TGCGCCAGCAGTGAGGATCACAGCTATAATTCACCCCTCCACTTT. This chain joins TRBV10-1 and TRBJ1-6; D ambiguous. The germline V and J ends were trimmed by 2 bases and 3 bases, with 8 bases remaining between them. The CDR3 runs 15 residues. Germline values: CDR1 WNHNN, CDR2 SYGVQD (reference sequence).